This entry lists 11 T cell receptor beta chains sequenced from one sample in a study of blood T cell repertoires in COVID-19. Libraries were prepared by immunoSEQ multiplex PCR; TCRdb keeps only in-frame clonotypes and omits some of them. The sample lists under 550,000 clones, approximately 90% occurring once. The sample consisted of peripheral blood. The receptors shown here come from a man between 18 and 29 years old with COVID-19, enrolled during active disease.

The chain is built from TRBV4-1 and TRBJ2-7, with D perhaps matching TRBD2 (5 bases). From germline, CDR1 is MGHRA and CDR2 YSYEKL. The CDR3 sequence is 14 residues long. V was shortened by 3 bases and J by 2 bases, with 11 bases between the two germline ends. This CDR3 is CASSQRTGPYEQYF. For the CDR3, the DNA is TGCGCCAGCAGCCAGAGGACTGGCCCCTACGAGCAGTACTTC.

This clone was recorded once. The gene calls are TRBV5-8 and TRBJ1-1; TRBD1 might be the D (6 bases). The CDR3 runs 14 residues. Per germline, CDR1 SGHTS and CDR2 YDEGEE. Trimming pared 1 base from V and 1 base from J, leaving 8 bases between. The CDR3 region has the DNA TGTGCCAGCAGCTTGTACAGGGCGAACACTGAAGCTTTCTTT. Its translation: CASSLYRANTEAFF.

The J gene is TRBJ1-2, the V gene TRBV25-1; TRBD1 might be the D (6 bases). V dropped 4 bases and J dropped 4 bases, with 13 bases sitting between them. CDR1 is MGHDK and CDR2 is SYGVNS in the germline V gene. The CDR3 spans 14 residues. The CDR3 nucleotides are TGTGCCAGCAGTGGGACAGTAAAAGGCTATGGCTACACCTTC. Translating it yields CASSGTVKGYGYTF.

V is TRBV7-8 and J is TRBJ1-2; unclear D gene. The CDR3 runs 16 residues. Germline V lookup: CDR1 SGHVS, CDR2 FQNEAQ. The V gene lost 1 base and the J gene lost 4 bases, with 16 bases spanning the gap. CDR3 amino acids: CASSLEVPGLGYGYTF. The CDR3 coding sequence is TGTGCCAGCAGCTTAGAAGTCCCAGGCTTGGGCTATGGCTACACCTTC. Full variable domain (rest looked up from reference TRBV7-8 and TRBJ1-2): GAGVSQSPRYKVAKRGQDVALRCDPISGHVSLFWYQQALGQGPEFLTYFQNEAQLDKSGLPSDRFFAERPEGSVSTLKIQRTQQEDSAVYLCASSLEVPGLGYGYTFGSGTRLTVV.

The DNA for the CDR3 is TGCGCCAGCAGCTTGGCCGACAGGGTTGGCTACACCTTC. Translation: CASSLADRVGYTF. The chain links TRBV5-1 to TRBJ1-2, with TRBD1 identical over 7 bases. The trim removed 0 bases at V and 7 bases at J, leaving 3 bases unmatched. The germline V gene has CDR1 SGHRS and CDR2 YFSETQ. CDR3 size: 13 residues.

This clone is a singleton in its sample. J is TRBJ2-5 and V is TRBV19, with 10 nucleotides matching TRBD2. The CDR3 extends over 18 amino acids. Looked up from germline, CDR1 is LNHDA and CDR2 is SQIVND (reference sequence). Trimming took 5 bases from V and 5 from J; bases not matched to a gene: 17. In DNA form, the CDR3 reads TGTGCCAGTAGTCCACGGGGGTTAGCGGGAGGTAGGGAGGAGACCCAGTACTTC. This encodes CASSPRGLAGGREETQYF. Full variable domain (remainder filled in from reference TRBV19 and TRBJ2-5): DGGITQSPKYLFRKEGQNVTLSCEQNLNHDAMYWYRQDPGQGLRLIYYSQIVNDFQKGDIAEGYSVSREKKESFPLTVTSAQKNPTAFYLCASSPRGLAGGREETQYFGPGTRLLVL.

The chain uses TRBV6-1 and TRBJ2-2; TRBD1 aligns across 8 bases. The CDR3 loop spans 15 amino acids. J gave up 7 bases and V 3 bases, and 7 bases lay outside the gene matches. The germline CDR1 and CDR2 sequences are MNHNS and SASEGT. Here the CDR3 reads CASSDRGRRDGELFF. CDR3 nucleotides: TGTGCCAGCAGTGACAGGGGGCGCCGTGACGGGGAGCTGTTTTTT.

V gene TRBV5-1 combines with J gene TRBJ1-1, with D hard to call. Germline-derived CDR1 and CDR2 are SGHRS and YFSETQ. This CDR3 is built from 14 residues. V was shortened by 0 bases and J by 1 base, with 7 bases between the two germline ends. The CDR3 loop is CASSLDAQNTEAFF. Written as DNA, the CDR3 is TGCGCCAGCAGCTTGGACGCGCAGAACACTGAAGCTTTCTTT.

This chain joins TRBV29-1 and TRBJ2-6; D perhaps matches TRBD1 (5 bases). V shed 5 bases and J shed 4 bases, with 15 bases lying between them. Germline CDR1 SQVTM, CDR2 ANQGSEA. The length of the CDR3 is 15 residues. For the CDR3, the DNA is TGCAGCGTTAAGCCCCAGGGTCCAGGGGCCAACGTCCTGACTTTC. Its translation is CSVKPQGPGANVLTF.

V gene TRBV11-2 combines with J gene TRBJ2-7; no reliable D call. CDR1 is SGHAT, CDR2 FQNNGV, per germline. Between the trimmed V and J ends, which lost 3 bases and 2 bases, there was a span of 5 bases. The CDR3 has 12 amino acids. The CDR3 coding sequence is TGTGCCAGCAGCTTTTCTACCTACGAGCAGTACTTC. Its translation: CASSFSTYEQYF.

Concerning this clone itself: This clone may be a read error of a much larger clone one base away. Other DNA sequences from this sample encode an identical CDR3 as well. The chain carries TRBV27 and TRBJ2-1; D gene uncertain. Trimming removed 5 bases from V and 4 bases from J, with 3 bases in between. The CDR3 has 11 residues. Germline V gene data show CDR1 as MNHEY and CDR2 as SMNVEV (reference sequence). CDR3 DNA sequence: TGTGCCAGCAGTCTATACAATGAGCAGTTCTTC. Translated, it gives CASSLYNEQFF.